This T cell receptor (beta chain) was found in a study of cytomegalovirus exposure and HLA in healthy donors. Findings and limits, study-wide: In a later analysis, the majority of CMV-associated beta chains seemingly showed HLA restriction.

PCR amplification relied on 60 Vbeta primers (plus 13 Jbeta primers). Produced via immunoSEQ multiplex PCR; TCRdb's table is partial and in-frame only. This sample yields 100,000 or so clones, of which approximately 81% are seen a single time; roughly an eighth belongs to the top ten. Germline CDR1 is LNHDA and CDR2 is SQIVND (reference sequence). Trimming stripped 2 bases from V and 3 bases from J, with 15 bases between. The CDR3 covers 16 residues. On this clone: Its target is unknown.

The TCR was taken from a male donor in good health and CMV-seropositive. The source material was PBMCs. V usage is TRBV19 and J usage is TRBJ2-3, with D possibly TRBD2 on 5 matching bases. The chain's CDR3 is CASSIPEGGRTDTQYF. The DNA for the CDR3 is TGTGCCAGTAGTATACCCGAGGGCGGGCGGACAGATACGCAGTATTTT.